This TCR beta chain was profiled in a study of T cell responses to AZD1222 COVID-19 vaccine. Study results and caveats: Baseline seropositives among AZD1222 recipients totaled only six. Increases in Spike-specific TCR breadth and depth were seen after two AZD1222 doses. The donor cohort was predominantly white British with a female majority, and clonal diversity may have been underestimated. CD4 TCRs associated with vaccination spanned spike, dominating at 160-218 and 743-854.

Germline lookup yields CDR1 LGHNA and CDR2 YNFKEQ. With 3 bases removed from V and 8 bases from J, the gap between germline ends came to 20 bases. This CDR3 spans 17 amino acids. As concerns this clone: No antigen is known for it.

Generated by immunoSEQ multiplex PCR, the TCRdb table keeps only in-frame clones and is missing some. This table holds about 120,000 clones, 70% to 90% found once. The chain combines TRBV4-2 with TRBJ1-6; D perhaps matches TRBD1 (6 bases). This sequence originates from an adult in good health. This specimen was peripheral blood, taken on day 0 of AZD1222 vaccination. CDR3 amino acids: CASSHSPPDRSDSPLHF. The CDR3 nucleotides read TGTGCCAGCAGCCATTCACCCCCTGACAGGTCTGATTCACCCCTCCACTTT.